This T cell receptor beta chain was sequenced in a study of vaccination effects on CD4 cells after COVID-19. Generated by immunoSEQ multiplex PCR, the TCRdb table keeps only in-frame clones and is missing some. The sample has 50,000 to 65,000 clones, more than 70% seen once. Sequencing in the ViraFEST assay came after antigen-specific CD4+ T cells had been expanded with viral peptide pools, which were used to stimulate PBMC. Cultured cells yielded isolated CD4+ T cells after less than 11 days. Each participant was administered two doses of either the BNT162b2 or the mRNA-1273 vaccine. This clone has just a few counts. Antigen: not known. Trimming removed 4 bases from V and 0 bases from J, with 11 bases in between. The CDR3 is 15 residues long. CDR1 and CDR2 (germline): SGDLS, YYNGEE.

This clonotype was obtained from a human donor who received a COVID-19 vaccine. The chain couples TRBV9 to TRBJ1-5; D remains ambiguous. Sequencing used CD4+ T cells from PBMCs cultured with HCoV-229E spike peptides, obtained after COVID-19 vaccination. CDR3 sequence reads: CASSTSPFSNQPQHF. The DNA of the CDR3 is TGTGCCAGCAGCACCAGCCCGTTTAGCAATCAGCCCCAGCATTTT.